This TCR beta chain derives from a study of cytomegalovirus exposure and HLA in healthy donors. TCRdb's table, derived via immunoSEQ multiplex PCR, lists solely in-frame clones and lacks some. The sample holds about 330,000 clones, roughly 90% seen once. About this clone: The antigen remains unidentified.

Germline trimming cut 5 bases from V and 5 bases from J; bases unmatched to any gene: 8. The CDR3 length is 14 residues. The germline CDR1 and CDR2 sequences are MNHNY and SVGAGI (reference sequence). Whole-study findings and limits: Among the CMV-associated chains, a few were confirmed in vitro as specific for CMV antigens.

The rearrangement links TRBV6-6 to TRBJ2-5, with TRBD2 identical over 7 bases. This TCR was recovered from a woman aged 25 to 39 in good health and CMV-seropositive. Sequences were obtained from PBMCs. CDR3 nucleotides: TGTGCCAGCAGTCAACTGACTAGCTCGGAGACCCAGTACTTC. Protein sequence: CASSQLTSSETQYF.